This T cell receptor (beta chain) came from a study of identical twins. TCRdb processed the 5' RACE reads anew with MiXCR; each CDR3 protein has one entry. The profile covers around 1.7 million distinct CDR3 sequences, with under 35% appearing a single time and less than 0.35% taken by the ten largest. Study outcomes and limitations: Weaker excess sharing between twins was seen in beta out-of-frame sequences. Abundant beta clonotypes from cord blood had fewer insertions, unlike memory repertoires, which showed none.

With respect to this clonotype: The antigen is not known.

The CDR3 spans 13 residues. V lost 8 bases and J lost 2, with 11 bases in between. The J gene is TRBJ2-3, the V gene TRBV12-3 or TRBV12-4; no clear D gene. The material sequenced was cord blood. The sequence derives from a newborn girl in good health. The CDR3 protein is CASCELFTDTQYF. In DNA, the CDR3 is TGTGCCAGCTGCGAGTTATTCACAGATACGCAGTATTTT.